This TCR beta chain was obtained from a study of breast tumors, draining lymph nodes, adjacent tissues. TCRdb re-derived calls from the multiplex PCR reads in MiXCR, one entry per CDR3 protein. Of some 130,000 distinct CDR3 sequences listed, about 20% are singletons. V was clipped by 0 bases and J by 3 bases; unmatched bases: 11. Germline CDR1 reads MRHNA; CDR2 reads SNTAGT. The length of the CDR3 is 18 residues. Breast cancer patients provided tissue from their axillary draining lymph nodes. This clonotype has at least ten counts. The V and J genes are TRBV6-4 and TRBJ2-1, with 7 bases fitting TRBD2. Sequences were obtained from axillary lymph node tissue. The receptor was isolated from a female donor with breast cancer. Some clones in this sample may be carry-over from other donors' samples. CDR3 coding DNA: TGTGCCAGCAGTGACTCCGCGGGAGCCTCGGTTAGCTACAATGAGCAGTTCTTC. It specifies CASSDSAGASVSYNEQFF.